The 5 T cell receptor beta chains listed next were all sequenced from one sample in a study of shared clonotypes between healthy human individuals. Positive CCR7 selection of CD45RO-negative cells yielded the naive CD8 cells, and terminally differentiated effector memory CD45RA+ cells were excluded. The protocol was immunoSEQ multiplex PCR, while the TCRdb copy is restricted to in-frame clones and leaves out a portion. Of about 2.2 million clones in the sample, about 92% were seen once. Sequenced input: naive CD8+ T cells from PBMCs. Source of these receptors: a man in his late teens or twenties in good health. Some clones in this sample may be carry-over from other donors' samples.

The rearrangement links TRBV2 to TRBJ2-3; perhaps TRBD1 as D (5 bases). The germline V gene has CDR1 SNHLY and CDR2 FYNNEI. CDR3 length: 16 amino acids. The V and J ends lost 0 bases and 0 bases respectively, with 10 bases between them. CDR3 loop: CASSEAGAASTDTQYF. The CDR3 region has the DNA TGTGCCAGCAGTGAAGCTGGGGCAGCCAGCACAGATACGCAGTATTTT.

The V gene is TRBV5-1, the J gene TRBJ2-1; D is unresolved. From germline, CDR1 is SGHRS and CDR2 YFSETQ. CDR3 size: 14 residues. V dropped 4 bases and J dropped 4 bases, with 12 bases sitting between them. CDR3 in DNA: TGCGCCAGCAGCCTTCGGGCCTCTTACAATGAGCAGTTCTTC. It is translated as CASSLRASYNEQFF.

As concerns this clone: This same CDR3 is encoded by further DNA sequences in the sample. The V call is TRBV6-1, the J call TRBJ1-3; TRBD1 agrees at 8 bases. With V trimmed by 3 bases and J by 4 bases, 5 bases remained unmatched. Germline CDR1 MNHNS, CDR2 SASEGT. This CDR3 has 15 residues. The CDR3 protein is CASSEDRASGNTIYF. As DNA, the CDR3 is TGTGCCAGCAGTGAGGACAGGGCCTCGGGAAACACCATATATTTT.

The rearrangement joins TRBV11-3 to TRBJ2-6; D is uncertain. Germline CDR1 reads SGHNT; CDR2 reads YENEEA. This CDR3 contains 15 residues. The V gene lost 1 base and the J gene lost 4 bases, with 8 bases spanning the gap. Here the CDR3 reads CASSLVLAGANVLTF. For the CDR3, the DNA is TGTGCCAGCAGCTTAGTCTTGGCGGGGGCCAACGTCCTGACTTTC. The entire variable domain, with the rest obtained from reference TRBV11-3 and TRBJ2-6, is as follows: EAGVVQSPRYKIIEKKQPVAFWCNPISGHNTLYWYLQNLGQGPELLIRYENEEAVDDSQLPKDRFSAERLKGVDSTLKIQPAELGDSAVYLCASSLVLAGANVLTFGAGSRLTVL.

The chain links TRBV12-5 to TRBJ2-5, with 10 bases lining up with TRBD2. The CDR3 length is 18 residues. From germline, CDR1 is LGHNT and CDR2 FRNRAP. V shed 7 bases, J shed 0 bases, and the junction held 14 bases outside the gene matches. The CDR3 spells CASAPPRALAGDQETQYF. DNA for the CDR3: TGTGCTAGTGCCCCCCCGAGGGCGCTAGCGGGAGACCAAGAGACCCAGTACTTC.